Listed here are 23 T cell receptor beta chains from one sample, sequenced in a study of identical twins' blood T cells. TCRdb re-derived calls from the 5' RACE reads in MiXCR, one entry per CDR3 protein. The sample includes around 380,000 distinct CDR3 sequences, roughly 27% seen only once; the top ten take about 6%. Source material: PBMCs. Every receptor here comes from a woman aged 18-55 years in good health.

V usage is TRBV20-1 and J usage is TRBJ1-5, with unresolved D. Germline CDR1 DFQATT, CDR2 SNEGSKA (reference sequence). The CDR3 runs 14 residues. V was clipped by 0 bases and J by 0 bases, with 6 bases between them. CDR3 region: CSARESYSNQPQHF. CDR3 coding DNA: TGCAGTGCTAGAGAATCTTATAGCAATCAGCCCCAGCATTTT.

This clonotype has a handful of counts. In nucleotides, the CDR3 is TGTGCCAGCAGCTTGATTGCGGGAACGCAGTATTTT. Translating it yields CASSLIAGTQYF. This chain connects TRBV7-9 to TRBJ2-3, with D possibly TRBD2 on 6 matching bases. Germline lookup yields CDR1 SEHNR and CDR2 FQNEAQ (reference sequence). The germline V and J ends were trimmed by 3 bases and 9 bases, with 10 bases remaining between them. CDR3 size: 12 residues.

The chain couples TRBV6-2 or TRBV6-3 to TRBJ2-2; a possible D gene is TRBD2 (5 bases). In germline, CDR1 is MNHEY, CDR2 SVGEGT. This CDR3 is 14 amino acids long. Trimming pared 6 bases from V and 4 bases from J, leaving 12 bases between. The CDR3 loop reads CASSLPGGTGELFF. In DNA form, the CDR3 reads TGTGCCAGCAGCCTCCCTGGAGGCACCGGGGAGCTGTTTTTT.

J is TRBJ1-2 and V is TRBV11-3; the D is unclear. Per germline, CDR1 SGHNT and CDR2 YENEEA. The length of the CDR3 is 13 residues. V was clipped by 3 bases and J by 4 bases, with 9 bases between them. The CDR3 loop reads CASSLSIGYGYTF. CDR3 nucleotide sequence: TGTGCCAGCAGCTTGTCAATAGGCTATGGCTACACCTTC.

The chain has TRBV5-1 and TRBJ2-7, with 7 bases lining up with TRBD1. The trim removed 2 bases at V and 0 bases at J, leaving 8 bases unmatched. Germline V gene lookup returns CDR1 SGHRS and CDR2 YFSETQ. The CDR3 loop spans 16 amino acids. The CDR3 DNA reads as TGCGCCAGCAGCTTTCTATCGGGACAGAGCTCCTACGAGCAGTACTTC. This gives the protein CASSFLSGQSSYEQYF.

This clonotype was found a few times. This sequence joins TRBV5-4 and TRBJ1-2, with 10 bases aligning to TRBD1. Germline V gene lookup returns CDR1 SGHNT and CDR2 YYREEE (reference sequence). Trimming cost V 3 bases and J 7 bases; bases outside gene matches: 9. The CDR3 consists of 15 residues. The CDR3 here is CASSSPTDRGLGYTF. The CDR3 DNA follows: TGTGCCAGCAGCTCCCCAACCGACAGGGGGCTTGGCTACACCTTC.

This CDR3 reads CASSSMDINEKLFF. The DNA for the CDR3 is TGTGCCAGCAGTTCCATGGACATTAATGAAAAACTGTTTTTT. The chain joins TRBV28 to TRBJ1-4; TRBD1 is a possible D gene (5 bases). CDR3 length: 14 amino acids. CDR1 and CDR2 (germline): MDHEN, SYDVKM. V lost 4 bases and J lost 4, with 10 bases in between.

This chain joins TRBV5-1 and TRBJ2-2; D tentatively reads TRBD1 or TRBD2 (6 bases each). The length of the CDR3 is 16 residues. Germline assignment: CDR1 SGHRS and CDR2 YFSETQ. Trimming left V 4 bases short and J 6 bases short, with 19 bases between. CDR3 in DNA: TGCGCCAGCAGCCCGGAGGGGGAAATGGGAGCCGGGGAGCTGTTTTTT. This gives the protein CASSPEGEMGAGELFF.

This chain links TRBV10-2 with TRBJ2-7; D is perhaps TRBD1 (6 bases). The V and J ends lost 5 bases and 6 bases respectively, with 17 bases between them. The CDR3 length is 14 residues. Germline CDR1 WSHSY, CDR2 SAAADI. The CDR3 DNA is TGCGCCAGCAGTTTAAACAGGGTCCCATCCGAGCAGTACTTC. Amino acid sequence: CASSLNRVPSEQYF.

With regard to this clonotype: A junction boundary mismatches the germline segment, possibly from a read error. This rearrangement joins TRBV11-3 to TRBJ2-2, with no clear D. CDR1 and CDR2 from the germline V gene are SGHNT and YENEEA. The CDR3 consists of 11 residues. CDR3 loop: CASILSGELFF. CDR3 sequence (DNA): TGTGCCAGCATCTTAAGTGGGGAGCTGTTTTTT.

Here the CDR3 reads CASSPTGVPGNTIYF. CDR3 coding DNA: TGCGCCAGCAGCCCGACGGGCGTCCCTGGAAACACCATATATTTT. The chain joins TRBV5-1 to TRBJ1-3; D not resolved. Germline lookup yields CDR1 SGHRS and CDR2 YFSETQ. This CDR3 contains 15 residues. The V end was cut by 4 bases, the J end by 2 bases, with 13 bases between.

This chain links TRBV6-6 with TRBJ2-5; tentative D call: TRBD2 (6 bases). Trimming stripped 10 bases from V and 0 bases from J, with 9 bases between. The CDR3 is 12 residues long. Germline values: CDR1 MNHNY, CDR2 SVGAGI (reference sequence). DNA of the CDR3: TGTGCCACCCGGGACTACCAAGAGACCCAGTACTTC. As protein: CATRDYQETQYF.

This clonotype came up a few times. This rearrangement joins TRBV7-2 to TRBJ1-5; D call uncertain. Germline lookup yields CDR1 SGHTA and CDR2 FQGNSA. Trimming pared 3 bases from V and 6 bases from J, leaving 9 bases between. The length of the CDR3 is 13 residues. This CDR3 is CASSFSRGQPQHF. In DNA form, the CDR3 reads TGTGCCAGCAGCTTTTCACGGGGTCAGCCCCAGCATTTT.

There are a few counts of this clonotype. The V call is TRBV29-1, the J call TRBJ1-2; tentative D call: TRBD1 (6 bases). The CDR3 has 13 amino acids. Germline V CDR1 and CDR2: SQVTM, ANQGSEA. Trimming left V 5 bases short and J 4 bases short, with 14 bases between. The CDR3 nucleotides are TGCAGCGTTAAACAGGGTGTAGGCTATGGCTACACCTTC. Amino acid sequence: CSVKQGVGYGYTF.

This clonotype was detected many times. This rearrangement joins TRBV5-1 to TRBJ2-1; D remains unclear. V was cut by 3 bases and J by 3 bases, with 4 bases left in between. CDR1 is SGHRS, CDR2 YFSETQ, per germline. The CDR3 is 12 residues long. The CDR3 DNA reads TGCGCCAGCAGCTCGGACTACAATGAGCAGTTCTTC. Encoded protein: CASSSDYNEQFF.

This sequence joins TRBV7-9 and TRBJ1-1; the D is unclear. There are 15 residues in the CDR3. V was trimmed by 0 bases and J by 11 bases, leaving 19 bases between them. CDR1 and CDR2 (germline): SEHNR, FQNEAQ (reference sequence). The CDR3 protein is CASSLALGRPKIAFF. Written as DNA, the CDR3 is TGTGCCAGCAGCTTAGCGCTGGGGAGGCCAAAGATCGCTTTCTTT.

This clonotype turned up a few times. The chain employs TRBV12-3 or TRBV12-4 and TRBJ2-7; perhaps TRBD1 as D (6 bases). The germline V and J ends were trimmed by 7 bases and 3 bases, with 10 bases remaining between them. This CDR3 has 12 amino acids. The DNA for the CDR3 is TGTGCCAGCACTAGGGACATCTACGAGCAGTACTTC. Translating it yields CASTRDIYEQYF.

The chain uses TRBV29-1 and TRBJ1-2; the D is unclear. This CDR3 spans 11 amino acids. Germline V gene lookup returns CDR1 SQVTM and CDR2 ANQGSEA. Trimming cost V 6 bases and J 8 bases, with 13 bases left between them. In nucleotides, the CDR3 is TGCAGCGTAACCGGGTGGGAAGGCTACACCTTC. Protein: CSVTGWEGYTF.

A word on this clonotype: Just one base apart from a much larger clone, this may be a read error. The V call is TRBV2, the J call TRBJ2-7; perhaps TRBD2 as D (5 bases). The CDR3 runs 15 residues. Looked up from germline, CDR1 is SNHLY and CDR2 is FYNNEI. The CDR3 DNA is TGTGCCAGCAGCGTAGGACTCTTTTTCTCCTACGGGCAGTACTTC. It encodes CASSVGLFFSYGQYF.

This clonotype showed up many times. The gene calls are TRBV7-9 and TRBJ1-1; D gene uncertain. The germline V gene has CDR1 SEHNR and CDR2 FQNEAQ (reference sequence). The CDR3 is 15 amino acids. Trimming shortened V by 4 bases and J by 1 base, and 13 bases separated the two germline ends. The CDR3 loop is CASSSQPASNTEAFF. The CDR3 nucleotides read TGTGCCAGCAGCTCCCAACCGGCATCGAACACTGAAGCTTTCTTT.

This chain uses TRBV10-1 with TRBJ2-3; D gene unclear. Germline-derived CDR1 and CDR2 are WNHNN and SYGVQD (reference sequence). The V and J ends lost 11 bases and 6 bases respectively, with 15 bases between them. CDR3 size: 12 residues. This CDR3 reads CAGNPNMDTQYF. CDR3 coding DNA: TGCGCCGGCAATCCGAACATGGATACGCAGTATTTT.

The gene calls are TRBV9 and TRBJ1-1; possibly TRBD1 for D (5 bases). V lost 0 bases to trimming and J lost 1 base, with 16 bases between them. This CDR3 spans 17 amino acids. CDR1 SGDLS and CDR2 YYNGEE come from the germline V gene. CDR3 protein: CASSVVTGTSGNTEAFF. The CDR3 DNA is TGTGCCAGCAGCGTAGTAACGGGGACTTCGGGGAACACTGAAGCTTTCTTT.

CDR3 residues: CATSDPPSRGSPGYGYTF. The CDR3 bases are TGTGCCACCAGTGATCCCCCTTCTCGCGGCAGCCCTGGCTATGGCTACACCTTC. This chain links TRBV24-1 with TRBJ1-2; D ambiguous. V was clipped by 3 bases and J by 4 bases, with 23 bases between them. CDR3 length: 18 amino acids. CDR1 is KGHDR and CDR2 is SFDVKD in the germline V gene.